The source of this TCR beta chain is a study of blood T cells in healthy people across ages (dated by TCRdb to 2013 to 2016). Some background on the complete study: In model experiments, template switching captured about one uniquely barcoded TCR beta cDNA molecule for every two T cells. To track age-related changes in TCR beta repertoire diversity, the study relied on deep sequencing normalized with unique cDNA molecular identifiers. Donors were grouped into four age groups: young (average about 15 years), middle-aged (roughly 37), aged (over 55) and long-lived (roughly 80). Two additional independent replicas of 1 million unique cDNA reads from the same blood draw were analyzed for two donors (one aged 18 to 30 and one aged 80 or older).

The library relied on 5' RACE. Sequenced on an Illumina HiSeq 2500. A second PCR of 7 to 11 cycles was run with a J-beta primer mix and a sample-barcoded 5' primer. A unique molecular identifier was introduced onto each TCR beta cDNA molecule by a template-switch 5' adaptor carrying 12 random nucleotides. Each sample yielded at least 2.5 million CDR3-containing paired-end reads. First-strand cDNA synthesis was performed from all RNA using the Mint cDNA synthesis kit, with priming by a TRBC-specific oligonucleotide. After uracil-DNA glycosylase treatment, a first 18-cycle PCR used universal primers M1SS and BC2_uni_R on all cDNA. Per the original workflow: For normalization, 1 million high-quality reads were randomly selected from each sample, with every read carrying a distinct molecular identifier. Reads with shared molecular identifiers were discarded instead of being binned into consensus sequences. CDR3 identification, clonotype clustering and error correction used MiTCR with a Q25 quality threshold and the strictest error-elimination algorithm. A nonparametric unseen species model with Euler transformation was used to estimate lower-bound total TCR beta diversity. In TCRdb, the public reads were trimmed at Q25 with fastp and aligned with MiXCR, with productive beta chains retained. Rows with a matching CDR3 protein are joined into one entry that keeps the most common DNA and genes. The V and J calls shown here were made by TCRdb, not taken from the authors' results. Counted in this sample were some 1,000,000 distinct CDR3 sequences; approximately 26% of them appeared once. In total, the top ten clones hold less than 0.85% of the sample.

What the authors observed across the whole study: Observed TCR beta diversity per million T cells fell roughly linearly with age, and a significant reduction was already apparent by age roughly 40. The CMV infection status of donors was not known, potentially confounding age-related changes in expanded clonotypes. Total diversity estimates from one million sequenced T cells were considered lower bounds and underestimates. The long-lived group showed more naive CD4+ T cells, fewer expanded clones and increased TCR diversity than the aged group, suggesting age selection. Observed TCR beta diversity correlated strongly with the percentage of naive T cells measured by flow cytometry. Since profiling was done on bulk unsorted PBMCs, naive and antigen-experienced compartments could not be conclusively compared.

For CDR1 and CDR2, the germline V gene lists MDHEN and SYDVKM. The germline V end is reduced by 5 bases and the J end by 10 bases; junction bases left unmatched: 9. Counted from cysteine to phenylalanine, this CDR3 has 14 amino acids. Only the CDR3 DNA stays, 42 bases, in frame from base 1. Comments on this clonotype: Its antigen specificity is not known. There are no base qualities to consult, and no much larger clone falls within one base.

Systemically healthy Caucasian individuals from Russia, around 38 in total and aged about 6 to 90 years, were included as donors. Each donor gave approximately 9.4 milliliters of peripheral blood, drawn into EDTA-treated Vacutainer tubes. Ficoll-Paque density-gradient centrifugation was used to isolate PBMCs, with at least 6.5 million per sample. Trizol reagent was used to extract total RNA from PBMCs, with at least 5.5 micrograms per sample. For every donor, an aliquot of PBMCs went through flow cytometry to measure the percentages of naive CD45RAhigh/CD27high T cells. This sample was also put to use in a study of T cells of mothers and their children. From the second report: The donors were nine systemically healthy Caucasian individuals, made up of three mothers and their six children. cDNA synthesis used all of the extracted RNA, with roughly 1.6 ug of RNA in each 15 ul reaction. In the second PCR, sample barcodes and 2-4 random nucleotides were introduced via the M1S primer. More than 8 million TCR beta CDR3 reads were obtained from each mother, and 2.5 million to 3.5 million reads were obtained from each child. In both related and unrelated pairs, thymic selection shapes the output of TCR recombination in a similar way, with inherited differences having only a minor effect. Normalized repertoire overlap was always found to be slightly, but never significantly, higher in related mother-child pairs than in unrelated mother-child pairs. No persistent microchimeric T cell clones were detected, at a sensitivity of roughly 99 clones per million clonotypes. To look for features that set related mother-child pairs apart from unrelated individuals, the researchers ran deep NGS to compare the TCR beta repertoires of mothers and children. On average, the children were about 10 +/- 4 years old, while the mothers were around 42 +/- 4 years old. After adapter ligation with NEBNext reagents, the libraries were sequenced on Illumina HiSeq 2000 with 100+100 nt paired-end reads. To prevent cross-contamination, the mother and child libraries were prepared a month apart and were sequenced in separate runs. For each donor, somewhere between about 500,000 and 2,000,000 distinct TCR beta clonotypes were identified. Naive TCR beta clonotypes were estimated from low-frequency clonotypes matched to each donor's FACS-determined naive share, without sorting.

Sequenced input: blood. The chain employs TRBV28 and TRBJ2-4; 9 of the junction bases match TRBD1. The sequence was collected from a girl aged 2-9 years in good health. In nucleotides, the sequence is TGTGCCAGCAGTATTCCTAGGACAGGGGATATTCAGTACTTC. Translated, this is CASSIPRTGDIQYF.